The 18 T cell receptor beta chains reported below all come from one sample, sequenced in a study of blood T cells in healthy people across ages. A second PCR of roughly 6 to 12 cycles used a sample-barcoded 5' primer and a J-beta primer mix. TCRdb reanalysed the 5' RACE reads using MiXCR and keeps one entry per CDR3 protein. Of about a million distinct CDR3 sequences in the sample, 30% to 40% were seen once. The sample consisted of blood. The receptors come from a man aged 18 to 35 in good health.

This clonotype came up once. The chain uses TRBV20-1 and TRBJ2-2; 7 bases are shared with TRBD1. The CDR3 length is 16 residues. The germline V gene has CDR1 DFQATT and CDR2 SNEGSKA (reference sequence). With V trimmed by 3 bases and J by 2 bases, 9 bases remained unmatched. This CDR3 reads CSARQTGRINTGELFF. DNA for the CDR3: TGCAGTGCTAGGCAGACAGGGCGGATTAACACCGGGGAGCTGTTTTTT.

The table lists this clonotype with a few counts. The V and J genes are TRBV5-1 and TRBJ2-3; 7 positions agree with TRBD2. Germline-derived CDR1 and CDR2 are SGHRS and YFSETQ. The ends lost 1 base at V and 2 bases at J; junction bases unmatched: 7. The CDR3 covers 16 residues. CDR3 DNA: TGCGCCAGCAGCTTGTCGGCGGGGGTGGACACAGATACGCAGTATTTT. Amino acid sequence: CASSLSAGVDTDTQYF. The complete variable domain, with remaining parts taken from reference TRBV5-1 and TRBJ2-3, reads KAGVTQTPRYLIKTRGQQVTLSCSPISGHRSVSWYQQTPGQGLQFLFEYFSETQRNKGNFPGRFSGRQFSNSRSEMNVSTLELGDSALYLCASSLSAGVDTDTQYFGPGTRLTVL.

V is TRBV9 and J is TRBJ1-1, with a tentative D call TRBD1 (6 bases). This CDR3 spans 17 amino acids. Trimming pared 3 bases from V and 0 bases from J, leaving 18 bases between. CDR1 is SGDLS, CDR2 YYNGEE, per germline. The CDR3 DNA follows: TGTGCCAGCAGCGCGCCCCCCCGGGGGCGCGTGAACACTGAAGCTTTCTTT. It codes for CASSAPPRGRVNTEAFF.

Of note for this clonotype: The junction differs from germline at one of its ends, possibly a read error. The chain employs TRBV10-3 and TRBJ1-6, with 9 bases lining up with TRBD1. The CDR3 consists of 16 residues. Germline V CDR1 and CDR2: ENHRY, SYGVKD. CDR3 nucleotides: TGTGCCATCAGTGGAGGGGGACAGGGAAATAATTCACCCCCCCACTTT. This gives the protein CAISGGGQGNNSPPHF.

This clonotype occurred a few times. The gene calls are TRBV12-3 or TRBV12-4 and TRBJ2-7, with TRBD1 identical over 7 bases. This CDR3 has 14 residues. V was pared by 6 bases and J by 0 bases, with 5 bases of the junction left unmatched. The CDR3 sequence is CASRRQGSSYEQYF. For the CDR3, the DNA is TGTGCCAGCAGACGACAGGGTTCCTCCTACGAGCAGTACTTC.

The CDR3 reads CASSPLAGANVLTF. The CDR3, as DNA: TGTGCCAGCAGTCCCCTCGCTGGGGCCAACGTCCTGACTTTC. The chain employs TRBV27 and TRBJ2-6; D call uncertain. Germline CDR1 reads MNHEY; CDR2 reads SMNVEV (reference sequence). The CDR3 is made up of 14 amino acids. The V end lost 5 bases, the J end lost 2 bases, and 7 bases lay between the germline ends.

This clonotype was seen a few times. The genes are TRBV12-3 or TRBV12-4 and TRBJ1-2; D is unclear. The ends were cut back, 1 base at V and 3 bases at J, with 6 bases in the middle. The CDR3 runs 13 residues. CDR3 coding DNA: TGTGCCAGCAGTTTAGACAGTTACTATGGCTACACCTTC. This gives the protein CASSLDSYYGYTF.

This clonotype was seen only once. J is TRBJ1-1 and V is TRBV4-2, with no clear D. Germline CDR1 LGHNA, CDR2 YNFKEQ. The V end lost 1 base, the J end lost 1 base, and 10 bases lay between the germline ends. The CDR3 runs 15 residues. Here the CDR3 reads CASSQGFAGNTEAFF. In DNA form, the CDR3 reads TGTGCCAGCAGCCAAGGTTTTGCAGGGAACACTGAAGCTTTCTTT.

The chain carries TRBV12-3 or TRBV12-4 and TRBJ2-1; TRBD2 is a possible D gene (7 bases). V was clipped by 1 base and J by 13 bases, with 14 bases between them. CDR3 length: 13 residues. CDR3 amino acids: CASSLGRGGGQFF. The CDR3 bases are TGTGCCAGCAGTTTAGGGAGGGGAGGGGGTCAGTTCTTC.

The V and J genes are TRBV7-9 and TRBJ2-1; D remains unclear. Trimming removed 6 bases from V and 8 bases from J, with 8 bases in between. Germline lookup yields CDR1 SEHNR and CDR2 FQNEAQ (reference sequence). This CDR3 is built from 11 residues. The CDR3 protein is CASSHYDEQFF. The DNA for the CDR3 is TGTGCCAGCAGTCACTATGATGAGCAGTTCTTC. Variable domain in full (rest from reference TRBV7-9 and TRBJ2-1): DTGVSQNPRHKITKRGQNVTFRCDPISEHNRLYWYRQTLGQGPEFLTYFQNEAQLEKSRLLSDRFSAERPKGSFSTLEIQRTEQGDSAMYLCASSHYDEQFFGPGTRLTVL.

The chain employs TRBV18 and TRBJ1-1; weak D call: TRBD1 (5 bases). Germline CDR1 KGHSH, CDR2 LQKENI. This CDR3 spans 13 amino acids. V lost 1 base and J 5 bases, leaving 8 bases between the germline ends. The CDR3 sequence: CASSPLGATEAFF. CDR3 sequence (DNA): TGTGCCAGCTCACCACTAGGGGCTACTGAAGCTTTCTTT. Full variable domain (outside the CDR3, taken from reference TRBV18 and TRBJ1-1): NAGVMQNPRHLVRRRGQEARLRCSPMKGHSHVYWYRQLPEEGLKFMVYLQKENIIDESGMPKERFSAEFPKEGPSILRIQQVVRGDSAAYFCASSPLGATEAFFGQGTRLTVV.

J is TRBJ1-1 and V is TRBV6-5; D possibly corresponds to TRBD1 (5 bases). V lost 5 bases and J 3 bases, leaving 16 bases between the germline ends. This CDR3 is built from 15 residues. Germline CDR1 is MNHEY and CDR2 is SVGAGI. In DNA form, the CDR3 reads TGTGCCAGCAGTGCCTCCGGATGGGGACACACTGAAGCTTTCTTT. This codes for CASSASGWGHTEAFF.

This clonotype was seen only a few times. This sequence joins TRBV7-2 and TRBJ1-4, with D maybe TRBD1 (5 bases). Germline V gene lookup returns CDR1 SGHTA and CDR2 FQGNSA. This CDR3 has 16 amino acids. The ends were cut back, 5 bases at V and 5 bases at J, with 18 bases in the middle. This chain's CDR3 is CASSSQRGPKNEKLFF. The CDR3 DNA follows: TGTGCCAGCAGCAGCCAGAGGGGACCAAAGAATGAAAAACTGTTTTTT.

This clonotype was counted between two and nine times. The rearrangement uses TRBV20-1 and TRBJ1-5, with 7 bases matching TRBD1. CDR3 length equals 16 residues. J was trimmed by 5 bases and V by 3 bases; bases with no gene match: 13. Germline-derived CDR1 and CDR2 are DFQATT and SNEGSKA (reference sequence). CDR3 DNA sequence: TGCAGTGCTAGCCTCACAGGGGAAGGGATCTATCAGCCCCAGCATTTT. As protein: CSASLTGEGIYQPQHF.

The V call is TRBV4-3, the J call TRBJ1-6, with D possibly matching TRBD1 (5 bases). With 1 base removed from V and 5 bases from J, the gap between germline ends came to 9 bases. The CDR3 runs to 15 residues. Germline V gives CDR1 LGHNA, CDR2 YSLEER. Here the CDR3 DNA reads TGCGCCAGCAGCCAAGGAGGGGTCCATAATTCACCCCTCCACTTT. It yields the protein CASSQGGVHNSPLHF.

The CDR3 here is CSARYGEYGYTF. CDR3 DNA: TGCAGTGCTAGATACGGAGAATATGGCTACACCTTC. This rearrangement joins TRBV20-1 to TRBJ1-2; D gene unclear. This CDR3 region has 12 residues. Germline lookup yields CDR1 DFQATT and CDR2 SNEGSKA (reference sequence). Trimming cost V 2 bases and J 5 bases, with 9 bases left between them.

The chain employs TRBV12-3 or TRBV12-4 and TRBJ1-1, with D tentatively TRBD1 (5 bases). There are 13 residues in the CDR3. Between the trimmed V and J ends, which lost 3 bases and 7 bases, there was a span of 12 bases. This CDR3 reads CASSFRQRDEAFF. The CDR3 nucleotides read TGTGCCAGCAGTTTTAGACAGCGAGATGAAGCTTTCTTT.

With respect to this clonotype: A read error may account for a junction end that differs from germline. V is TRBV7-9 and J is TRBJ1-2; D call uncertain. This CDR3 has 14 amino acids. Germline CDR1 and CDR2: SEHNR and FQNEAQ (reference sequence). DNA for the CDR3: TGTACCAGCAGCTCCCAAGCCGACGTCTATGGCTACACCTTC. This gives the protein CTSSSQADVYGYTF.